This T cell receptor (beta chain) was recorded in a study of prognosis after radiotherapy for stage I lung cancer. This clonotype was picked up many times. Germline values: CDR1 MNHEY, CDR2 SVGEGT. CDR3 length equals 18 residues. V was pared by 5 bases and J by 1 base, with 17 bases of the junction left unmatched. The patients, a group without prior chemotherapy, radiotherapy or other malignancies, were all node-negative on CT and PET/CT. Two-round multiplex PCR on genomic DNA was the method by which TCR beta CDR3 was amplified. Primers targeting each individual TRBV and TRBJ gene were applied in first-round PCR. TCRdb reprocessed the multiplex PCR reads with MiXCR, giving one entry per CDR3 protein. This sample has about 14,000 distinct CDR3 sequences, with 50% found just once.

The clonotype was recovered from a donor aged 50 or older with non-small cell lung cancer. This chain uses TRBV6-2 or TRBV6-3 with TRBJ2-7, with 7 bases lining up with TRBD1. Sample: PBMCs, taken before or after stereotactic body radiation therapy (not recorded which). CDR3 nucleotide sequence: TGTGCCAGCAGTGACCGTTGCCTTGACAGGGCAGGATCCTACGAGCAGTACTTC. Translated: CASSDRCLDRAGSYEQYF.